The rows below give T cell receptor beta chains drawn from one sample of a study of beta chain features in type 1 diabetes. Sequencing used immunoSEQ multiplex PCR; TCRdb keeps in-frame clones, though not all of them. The table records about 900,000 clones, 17% of them present only once. Input material: naive CD4+ T cells from blood. The receptors stem from a woman aged 18-30 years in good health. CDR3s include the opening cysteine and the closing phenylalanine or tryptophan. The D gene is left open where the match is weak. Size is omitted from some rows. Given values are once, few, many or a class for expanded clones.

d_gene: TRBD2; j_gene: TRBJ2-3; abundance: few; v_gene: TRBV9; CDR3aa: CASSVGLAETFSTDTQYF; CDR3nt: TGTGCCAGCAGCGTAGGCCTAGCGGAGACCTTTAGCACAGATACGCAGTATTTT
d_gene: TRBD1; j_gene: TRBJ2-3; abundance: NA; v_gene: TRBV25-1; CDR3aa: CASSDPGQGTDTQYF; CDR3nt: TGTGCCAGCAGTGACCCGGGACAGGGCACAGATACGCAGTATTTT
d_gene: NA; j_gene: TRBJ2-5; abundance: NA; v_gene: TRBV7-2; CDR3aa: CASSLWTKDGTQYF; CDR3nt: TGTGCCAGCAGCCTATGGACGAAAGACGGGACCCAGTACTTC
d_gene: TRBD1; j_gene: TRBJ2-2; abundance: few; v_gene: TRBV28; CDR3aa: CASSRDRVVSGELFF; CDR3nt: TGTGCCAGTTCCCGGGACAGGGTTGTTTCCGGGGAGCTGTTTTTT
d_gene: TRBD2; j_gene: TRBJ2-1; abundance: NA; v_gene: TRBV15; CDR3aa: CATSRDPAGEFYEQFF; CDR3nt: TGTGCCACCAGCAGAGATCCAGCGGGAGAGTTCTATGAGCAGTTCTTC
d_gene: TRBD2; j_gene: TRBJ2-2; abundance: few; v_gene: TRBV5-1; CDR3aa: CASKREVNTGELFF; CDR3nt: TGCGCCAGCAAACGGGAGGTAAACACCGGGGAGCTGTTTTTT
d_gene: NA; j_gene: TRBJ1-1; abundance: few; v_gene: TRBV5-6; CDR3aa: CASSLYGGTEAFF; CDR3nt: TGTGCCAGCAGCTTATACGGCGGGACTGAAGCTTTCTTT
d_gene: NA; j_gene: TRBJ2-7; abundance: few; v_gene: TRBV7-3; CDR3aa: CASSSDGYEQYF; CDR3nt: TGTGCCAGCAGCTCAGACGGTTACGAGCAGTACTTC
d_gene: NA; j_gene: TRBJ1-3; abundance: NA; v_gene: TRBV30; CDR3aa: CAWAYSGWLTPGSGNTIYF; CDR3nt: TGTGCCTGGGCATACTCAGGGTGGCTTACCCCGGGCTCTGGAAACACCATATATTTT
d_gene: NA; j_gene: TRBJ1-1; abundance: few; v_gene: TRBV28; CDR3aa: CASSLGRRDTEAFF; CDR3nt: TGTGCCAGCAGTTTAGGAAGGAGGGACACTGAAGCTTTCTTT
d_gene: NA; j_gene: TRBJ2-6; abundance: NA; v_gene: TRBV19; CDR3aa: CASSTGANVLTF; CDR3nt: TGTGCCAGTAGTACTGGGGCCAACGTCCTGACTTTC
d_gene: TRBD1; j_gene: TRBJ2-5; abundance: NA; v_gene: TRBV29-1; CDR3aa: CSVEGTGDVETQYF; CDR3nt: TGCAGCGTTGAAGGGACAGGGGACGTGGAGACCCAGTACTTC
d_gene: NA; j_gene: TRBJ2-3; abundance: NA; v_gene: TRBV4-3; CDR3aa: CASSQEPRVTDTQYF; CDR3nt: TGCGCCAGCAGCCAAGAACCCCGAGTCACAGATACGCAGTATTTT
d_gene: NA; j_gene: TRBJ2-3; abundance: few; v_gene: TRBV7-2; CDR3aa: CASSQGGGYTDTQYF; CDR3nt: TGCGCCAGCAGCCAAGGAGGCGGGTACACAGATACGCAGTATTTT
d_gene: TRBD1; j_gene: TRBJ2-7; abundance: NA; v_gene: TRBV23-1; CDR3aa: CASSPRTGGRTFRYEQYF; CDR3nt: TGCGCCAGCAGTCCCCGCACAGGGGGCAGAACTTTCCGCTACGAGCAGTACTTC
d_gene: NA; j_gene: TRBJ2-3; abundance: few; v_gene: TRBV7-2; CDR3aa: CASSPRSLASTDTQYF; CDR3nt: TGTGCCAGCAGCCCGAGGAGCCTAGCGAGCACAGATACGCAGTATTTT
d_gene: TRBD2; j_gene: TRBJ2-3; abundance: NA; v_gene: TRBV10-3; CDR3aa: CATNPTTSGKNTQYF; CDR3nt: TGTGCCACCAACCCCACAACTAGCGGGAAGAATACGCAGTATTTT
d_gene: NA; j_gene: TRBJ1-2; abundance: NA; v_gene: TRBV19; CDR3aa: CASSSNYGYTF; CDR3nt: TGTGCCAGTAGTTCCAACTATGGCTACACCTTC
d_gene: TRBD1; j_gene: TRBJ2-3; abundance: NA; v_gene: TRBV19; CDR3aa: CASSIQGATDTQYF; CDR3nt: TGTGCCAGTAGTATACAGGGGGCTACAGATACGCAGTATTTT
d_gene: TRBD2; j_gene: TRBJ2-1; abundance: NA; v_gene: TRBV5-1; CDR3aa: CASSLGRLAGGGHEQFF; CDR3nt: TGCGCCAGCAGCTTGGGGCGACTAGCGGGAGGTGGTCATGAGCAGTTCTTC
d_gene: NA; j_gene: TRBJ2-7; abundance: few; v_gene: TRBV5-4; CDR3aa: CASSSLTSNQASYEQYF; CDR3nt: TGTGCCAGCAGCTCCCTAACAAGTAACCAGGCAAGCTACGAGCAGTACTTC
d_gene: NA; j_gene: TRBJ2-5; abundance: few; v_gene: TRBV28; CDR3aa: CASSSDQETQYF; CDR3nt: TGTGCCAGCAGTTCGGACCAAGAGACCCAGTACTTC
d_gene: TRBD1; j_gene: TRBJ1-2; abundance: NA; v_gene: TRBV6-6; CDR3aa: CASTRQGGGYTF; CDR3nt: TGTGCCAGCACCCGACAGGGAGGCGGCTACACCTTC
d_gene: NA; j_gene: TRBJ2-2; abundance: NA; v_gene: TRBV2; CDR3aa: CASSRGRANTGELFF; CDR3nt: TGTGCCAGCTCTAGGGGCAGGGCAAACACCGGGGAGCTGTTTTTT
d_gene: NA; j_gene: TRBJ1-2; abundance: few; v_gene: TRBV10-3; CDR3aa: CAISESGGLNYGYTF; CDR3nt: TGTGCCATCAGTGAGTCGGGGGGCCTTAACTATGGCTACACCTTC
d_gene: NA; j_gene: TRBJ2-1; abundance: few; v_gene: TRBV7-9; CDR3aa: CASSYTSGAGEQFF; CDR3nt: TGTGCCAGCAGCTACACCTCAGGGGCGGGCGAGCAGTTCTTC
d_gene: NA; j_gene: TRBJ2-3; abundance: NA; v_gene: TRBV14; CDR3aa: CASSHGKVQRTDTQYF; CDR3nt: TGTGCCAGCAGCCACGGGAAAGTTCAGAGGACAGATACGCAGTATTTT
d_gene: NA; j_gene: TRBJ2-5; abundance: NA; v_gene: TRBV28; CDR3aa: CASSFRGRMAQYF; CDR3nt: TGTGCCAGCAGTTTTCGGGGCAGGATGGCCCAGTACTTC
d_gene: NA; j_gene: TRBJ2-5; abundance: few; v_gene: TRBV7-9; CDR3aa: CASSPSNSQRLQETQYF; CDR3nt: TGTGCCAGCAGCCCCTCGAACTCCCAGCGGCTCCAAGAGACCCAGTACTTC
d_gene: NA; j_gene: TRBJ1-1; abundance: NA; v_gene: TRBV27; CDR3aa: CASSFDRKRGTEAFF; CDR3nt: TGTGCCAGCAGTTTTGACAGAAAGAGGGGCACTGAAGCTTTCTTT
d_gene: NA; j_gene: TRBJ2-7; abundance: NA; v_gene: TRBV27; CDR3aa: CASGPEGISGYEQYF; CDR3nt: TGTGCCAGCGGGCCTGAAGGGATATCGGGCTACGAGCAGTACTTC
d_gene: NA; j_gene: TRBJ2-7; abundance: NA; v_gene: TRBV7-6; CDR3aa: CASSPQSRVSLYEQYF; CDR3nt: TGTGCCAGCAGCCCCCAATCCAGGGTCTCTCTCTACGAGCAGTACTTC
d_gene: NA; j_gene: TRBJ2-7; abundance: few; v_gene: TRBV4-3; CDR3aa: CASSQDLEGAYEQYF; CDR3nt: TGCGCCAGCAGCCAAGATCTGGAGGGGGCATACGAGCAGTACTTC
d_gene: NA; j_gene: TRBJ2-1; abundance: few; v_gene: TRBV2; CDR3aa: CANNRGSFLAGLNNEQFF; CDR3nt: TGTGCCAACAACAGGGGGAGTTTCCTAGCGGGGCTTAACAATGAGCAGTTCTTC
d_gene: TRBD2; j_gene: TRBJ2-5; abundance: NA; v_gene: TRBV6-6; CDR3aa: CASSYPGTSQETQYF; CDR3nt: TGTGCCAGCAGTTACCCCGGGACTAGCCAAGAGACCCAGTACTTC
d_gene: NA; j_gene: TRBJ2-3; abundance: once; v_gene: TRBV4-3; CDR3aa: CASSHNDLGTDTQYF; CDR3nt: TGCGCCAGCAGCCACAACGACTTAGGGACAGATACGCAGTATTTT
d_gene: NA; j_gene: TRBJ2-7; abundance: NA; v_gene: TRBV7-9; CDR3aa: CASSPSLGGYEQYF; CDR3nt: TGTGCCAGCAGCCCCTCTCTGGGTGGCTACGAGCAGTACTTC
d_gene: NA; j_gene: TRBJ2-7; abundance: NA; v_gene: TRBV6-6; CDR3aa: CASSRQPTYEQYF; CDR3nt: TGTGCCAGCAGCCGACAGCCGACCTACGAGCAGTACTTC
d_gene: NA; j_gene: TRBJ2-2; abundance: few; v_gene: TRBV28; CDR3aa: CASRMGGGTGELFF; CDR3nt: TGTGCCAGCAGAATGGGGGGAGGCACCGGGGAGCTGTTTTTT
d_gene: TRBD2; j_gene: TRBJ2-7; abundance: NA; v_gene: TRBV29-1; CDR3aa: CSADLQGLGEQYF; CDR3nt: TGCAGCGCTGACCTACAGGGACTAGGGGAGCAGTACTTC
d_gene: NA; j_gene: TRBJ1-6; abundance: NA; v_gene: TRBV25-1; CDR3aa: CASRGATANSPLHF; CDR3nt: TGTGCCAGCAGGGGGGCAACAGCAAATTCACCCCTCCACTTT
d_gene: TRBD1; j_gene: TRBJ2-1; abundance: few; v_gene: TRBV14; CDR3aa: CASSRTGTGGRSFHNEQFF; CDR3nt: TGTGCCAGCAGCCGGACCGGGACAGGGGGCCGATCTTTTCACAATGAGCAGTTCTTC
d_gene: NA; j_gene: TRBJ1-5; abundance: few; v_gene: TRBV19; CDR3aa: CASKSLGAFINQPQHF; CDR3nt: TGTGCCAGTAAGAGTTTGGGGGCTTTTATAAATCAGCCCCAGCATTTT
d_gene: NA; j_gene: TRBJ1-1; abundance: NA; v_gene: TRBV19; CDR3aa: CASSIASNTEAFF; CDR3nt: TGTGCCAGTAGTATTGCCTCCAACACTGAAGCTTTCTTT
d_gene: NA; j_gene: TRBJ2-5; abundance: few; v_gene: TRBV19; CDR3aa: CASSISAVYQETQYF; CDR3nt: TGTGCCAGTAGTATCTCGGCAGTCTACCAAGAGACCCAGTACTTC
d_gene: NA; j_gene: TRBJ1-5; abundance: NA; v_gene: TRBV19; CDR3aa: CASSTLDSNQPQHF; CDR3nt: TGTGCCAGTAGTACCTTGGACAGTAATCAGCCCCAGCATTTT
d_gene: NA; j_gene: TRBJ2-7; abundance: NA; v_gene: TRBV19; CDR3aa: CASSIGGATHSYEQYF; CDR3nt: TGTGCCAGTAGTATAGGTGGCGCCACGCACTCCTACGAGCAGTACTTC
d_gene: NA; j_gene: TRBJ2-7; abundance: few; v_gene: TRBV6-4; CDR3aa: CASPRTRRTTYEQYF; CDR3nt: TGTGCCAGCCCCCGGACGCGCCGTACAACCTACGAGCAGTACTTC
d_gene: NA; j_gene: TRBJ2-3; abundance: NA; v_gene: TRBV29-1; CDR3aa: CSVERGATDTQYF; CDR3nt: TGCAGCGTTGAACGGGGGGCGACAGATACGCAGTATTTT
d_gene: TRBD2; j_gene: TRBJ2-3; abundance: NA; v_gene: TRBV5-1; CDR3aa: CASSFLTSGRATDTQYF; CDR3nt: TGCGCCAGCAGCTTTTTGACTAGCGGGAGAGCCACAGATACGCAGTATTTT
d_gene: TRBD1; j_gene: TRBJ2-1; abundance: NA; v_gene: TRBV10-3; CDR3aa: CAISATGQGNNEQFF; CDR3nt: TGTGCCATCAGTGCGACGGGACAGGGAAACAATGAGCAGTTCTTC
d_gene: NA; j_gene: TRBJ1-1; abundance: NA; v_gene: TRBV5-6; CDR3aa: CASSPTGAITEAFF; CDR3nt: TGTGCCAGCAGCCCAACGGGGGCGATCACTGAAGCTTTCTTT
d_gene: NA; j_gene: TRBJ2-1; abundance: NA; v_gene: TRBV9; CDR3aa: CASSARMGGHLHHEQFF; CDR3nt: TGTGCCAGCAGCGCCCGGATGGGGGGGCATCTCCACCATGAGCAGTTCTTC
d_gene: NA; j_gene: TRBJ2-3; abundance: NA; v_gene: TRBV10-3; CDR3aa: CATTDSPSTDTQYF; CDR3nt: TGTGCCACCACCGACAGTCCTAGCACAGATACGCAGTATTTT
d_gene: NA; j_gene: TRBJ2-6; abundance: many; v_gene: TRBV7-2; CDR3aa: CASSLLLSGANVLTF; CDR3nt: TGTGCCAGCAGCTTATTGCTCTCTGGGGCCAACGTCCTGACTTTC